This T cell receptor beta chain was identified during a study of identical twins. This clonotype was detected many times. Unique molecular identifiers were present on cDNA, and template switching added a universal primer site. TCRdb ran MiXCR on the 5' RACE reads and lists one entry per CDR3 protein. The sample contains 510,000 or so distinct CDR3 sequences, roughly 15% of which appear only once. Germline values: CDR1 LGHNA, CDR2 YNFKEQ. The V end was cut by 1 base, the J end by 3 bases, with 19 bases between. The CDR3 contains 18 residues. This sample was also put to use in a study of yellow fever vaccine responses in identical twins.

The sequencing input was CD4+ T cells sorted from blood. The chain links TRBV4-2 to TRBJ2-4; the D gene is possibly TRBD2 (6 bases). The TCR originated in a woman under 30 in good health. In nucleotides, the CDR3 is TGTGCCAGCAGCCAAGCAGGAGGGGCGACCGAGGGCAAAAACATTCAGTACTTC. Protein: CASSQAGGATEGKNIQYF.